Listed below are T cell receptor beta chains from one sample, sequenced in a study of blood T cell repertoires in COVID-19. Assay: immunoSEQ multiplex PCR; the TCRdb copy retains only in-frame clones and omits some. The table lists 200,000 to 250,000 clones, 65% to 90% of them singletons. Input material: PBMCs or T cells enriched from blood (not recorded which). The receptor source for this set is a man aged 35-49 years who had recovered from COVID-19. CDR3s leave out the opening cysteine and the closing phenylalanine or tryptophan. Fields, in order: J gene, V gene, CDR3 protein.

TRBJ1-3	TRBV6-4	ASSGSRGDSSSPGNTIY
TRBJ2-1	TRBV7-6	ASSLAGMTEDGSYNEQF
TRBJ2-1	TRBV27	ASSLLEAEYTEQF
TRBJ2-3	TRBV6-5	ASPSGISTDTQY
TRBJ2-1	TRBV3-1/TRBV3-2	ASSQENSNEQF
TRBJ2-1	TRBV21-1	ASKGETGGNEQF
TRBJ2-3	TRBV2	ASSGVAATTDTQY
TRBJ2-2	TRBV27	ASSLSAAGELF
TRBJ1-6	TRBV12-5	ASGFWTGPLRALH
TRBJ2-5	TRBV27	ASCSRVGPGQETQY
TRBJ2-2	TRBV15	ATSRLTGLNGELF
TRBJ2-7	TRBV19	ASSRDSEYEQY
TRBJ2-7	TRBV29-1	SVGGLHSYEQY
TRBJ2-3	TRBV11-2	ASSLGRTGTQY
TRBJ1-2	TRBV4-1	ASSQDRGSDGYT
TRBJ2-2	TRBV5-1	ASSIGQGNTGELF
TRBJ2-5	TRBV6-5	ASSYSRRETQY
TRBJ2-7	TRBV5-6	ASSPPGQLPYEQY
TRBJ2-1	TRBV7-7	ASSFRRESYNEQF
TRBJ2-3	TRBV4-2	ASSRELPNVASGPTDTQY
TRBJ1-4	TRBV11-2	ASTSRGTGIEKLF
TRBJ1-1	TRBV7-3	ASSRGGGSNTEAF
TRBJ2-2	TRBV19	ASSNRRQGGNTGELF
TRBJ2-1	TRBV4-2	ASSQDQFRRLYNEQF
TRBJ2-3	TRBV19	ASSMGLAGGSDTQY